This is a list of T cell receptor beta chains from one sample in a study of T cell repertoires in cytomegalovirus infection. Via MiXCR, TCRdb re-called the reads, giving one row per CDR3 protein. Of roughly 920,000 distinct CDR3 sequences listed, about a third were seen once; the top ten hold more than 12%. For these receptors, no antigen is known. Sequenced material: cultured CD8+ T cells from PBMCs, taken from culture after CMV antigen stimulation. Receptor source: a human donor in good health (CMV status not recorded). Some clones in this sample may be carry-over from other donors' samples. Each CDR3 is given with its conserved first and last residue. Each record gives: D gene, J gene, clone size, V gene, CDR3 protein, CDR3 DNA. D genes are given only for firm matches. Clone size is not always given. Where it is, it says once, few, many or a class for expanded clones.

NA TRBJ2-3 few TRBV6-6 CASSRGYRRTDTQYF TGTGCCAGCAGTCGGGGGTATAGGCGCACAGATACGCAGTATTTT
NA TRBJ2-1 once TRBV7-4 CASSLGDGKQFF TGTGCCAGCAGCTTAGGGGACGGGAAGCAGTTCTTC
TRBD2 TRBJ2-1 few TRBV7-2 CASSLVGLAGGGDEQFF TGTGCCAGCAGCTTAGTGGGGCTAGCGGGGGGCGGGGATGAGCAGTTCTTC
TRBD2 TRBJ2-5 once TRBV12-5 CASGSTSGGGQATQYF TGTGCTAGTGGTTCGACTAGCGGGGGGGGCCAGGCGACCCAGTACTTC
NA TRBJ1-2 few TRBV6-2/TRBV6-3 CASSVGTSYGYTF TGTGCCAGCAGTGTCGGGACAAGCTATGGCTACACCTTC
NA TRBJ2-3 few TRBV6-2/TRBV6-3 CASTRTRGDTQYF TGTGCCAGCACCCGGACTCGGGGAGATACGCAGTATTTT
NA TRBJ2-7 NA TRBV6-1 CASSETAFSYEQYF TGTGCCAGCAGTGAAACGGCATTCTCCTACGAGCAGTACTTC
NA TRBJ1-4 NA TRBV6-1 CASRYTPGPSNEKLFF TGTGCCAGCAGATATACACCGGGACCATCTAATGAAAAACTGTTTTTT
NA TRBJ1-1 few TRBV9 CASSDQGYTEAFF TGTGCCAGCAGCGATCAGGGGTACACTGAAGCTTTCTTT
NA TRBJ1-1 few TRBV4-1 CASSRGPGISNTEAFF TGCGCCAGCAGCCGTGGACCCGGGATTTCAAACACTGAAGCTTTCTTT
NA TRBJ1-6 NA TRBV4-1 CASSQVDPGDSPLHF TGCGCCAGCAGCCAAGTAGACCCGGGGGATTCACCCCTCCACTTT
TRBD1 TRBJ2-1 NA TRBV2 CASRTGESSYNEQFF TGTGCCAGCAGGACAGGGGAGAGCTCCTACAATGAGCAGTTCTTC
NA TRBJ2-5 NA TRBV6-5 CASSRSTWAGETQYF TGTGCCAGCAGTCGGTCGACTTGGGCCGGAGAGACCCAGTACTTC
TRBD1 TRBJ1-1 many TRBV19 CASSRTGGEGTEAFF TGTGCCAGTAGTCGTACAGGGGGAGAGGGCACTGAAGCTTTCTTT
TRBD2 TRBJ2-1 many TRBV7-9 CASSRGLAGPNEQFF TGTGCCAGCAGCCGCGGGCTAGCGGGACCCAATGAGCAGTTCTTC
TRBD1 TRBJ1-2 NA TRBV19 CASSLRDRKFYGYTF TGTGCCAGTAGCCTCCGGGACAGAAAGTTCTATGGCTACACCTTC
NA TRBJ2-7 few TRBV4-1 CASSQPSGEQYF TGCGCCAGCAGCCAACCATCAGGCGAGCAGTACTTC
NA TRBJ1-3 NA TRBV7-9 CASSPSLGTSGNTIYF TGTGCCAGCAGCCCGTCTCTGGGGACGAGTGGAAACACCATATATTTT
TRBD2 TRBJ2-5 NA TRBV27 CASSLLAAYQETQYF TGTGCCAGCAGTTTACTAGCGGCGTACCAAGAGACCCAGTACTTC
NA TRBJ1-1 few TRBV7-6 CASSRGGDEAFF TGTGCCAGCAGCCGGGGGGGCGACGAAGCTTTCTTT
NA TRBJ2-2 many TRBV7-8 CASSTKQGTGELFF TGTGCCAGCAGCACCAAACAGGGCACCGGGGAGCTGTTTTTT
NA TRBJ2-1 few TRBV7-6 CASSLAVWGAGNEQFF TGTGCCAGCAGCTTAGCGGTGTGGGGGGCGGGGAATGAGCAGTTCTTC
TRBD1 TRBJ1-1 NA TRBV7-6 CASSSTGFNTEAFF TGTGCCAGCAGCTCGACAGGGTTTAACACTGAAGCTTTCTTT
TRBD1 TRBJ2-1 once TRBV12-3/TRBV12-4 CANSLQGVEQFF TGTGCCAACAGCTTACAGGGGGTTGAGCAGTTCTTC
NA TRBJ2-7 NA TRBV18 CASSPPLQTYEQYF TGTGCCAGCTCACCACCCTTACAGACCTACGAGCAGTACTTC
NA TRBJ2-7 NA TRBV24-1 CATSDFPRDSSQEQYF TGTGCCACCAGTGATTTCCCCAGGGACTCTTCTCAGGAGCAGTACTTC
NA TRBJ1-2 NA TRBV7-9 CASSFPGPTDGYTF TGTGCCAGCAGCTTCCCCGGACCTACAGATGGCTACACCTTC
NA TRBJ2-7 NA TRBV18 CASSPGGLYEQYF TGTGCCAGCAGCCCCGGGGGCCTCTACGAGCAGTACTTC